Listed below are T cell receptor beta chains from one sample, sequenced in a study of blood T cell repertoires in COVID-19. Measured with immunoSEQ multiplex PCR; TCRdb has only the in-frame clones, and not every one. There are about 81,000 clones in the sample; approximately 87% occur only once, and roughly 14% lies in the top ten. Sequencing input: peripheral blood. The receptors here all came from a woman in her 70s with acute or convalescent COVID-19. CDR3s include the opening cysteine and the closing phenylalanine or tryptophan. D genes are given only for firm matches. Not every row has a clone size; where given, it reads once, few, many or a size class.

CDR3nt	CDR3aa	j_gene	v_gene	d_gene	abundance	len
TGTGCCAGCAGTAATCTTCGGGGGAGAACCCTCCACTTT	CASSNLRGRTLHF	TRBJ1-6	TRBV11-2	.	.	13
TGTGCCAGCAGGCCTTGGACAGGGAGAGGAGGTAACACTGAAGCTTTCTTT	CASRPWTGRGGNTEAFF	TRBJ1-1	TRBV28	TRBD1	.	17
TGTGCCACCAGTGATTCCGGGACAGGCCCCGGTGGCACCGGGGAGCTGTTTTTT	CATSDSGTGPGGTGELFF	TRBJ2-2	TRBV24-1	TRBD1	.	18
TGTGCCAGCAGTCCAACAGCGGGGGGGCCCTGGGAGCAGTTCTTC	CASSPTAGGPWEQFF	TRBJ2-1	TRBV28	TRBD2	few	15
TGTGCCAGCAGTTTATCCACCCCAGGGGACTATGGCTACACCTTC	CASSLSTPGDYGYTF	TRBJ1-2	TRBV28	.	.	15
TGTGCCAGCACCATGGGACAGGGCACGGCCTTCTTC	CASTMGQGTAFF	TRBJ1-2	TRBV6-5	TRBD1	.	12
TGTGCCAGCGTACAGAACACTGAAGCTTTCTTT	CASVQNTEAFF	TRBJ1-1	TRBV6-5	.	.	11
TGTGCCAGCTCATTTAGCGGGAGTCAGTACAATGAGCAGTTCTTC	CASSFSGSQYNEQFF	TRBJ2-1	TRBV18	TRBD2	.	15
TGTGCTAGTGGTAAACCGACAGGGGCGAACACCGGGGAGCTGTTTTTT	CASGKPTGANTGELFF	TRBJ2-2	TRBV12-5	TRBD1	once	16
TGTGCCAGCAGCTTAACTAGCGGGCATAACACCGGGGAGCTGTTTTTT	CASSLTSGHNTGELFF	TRBJ2-2	TRBV7-2	TRBD2	.	16